The 29 T cell receptor beta chains listed next were all sequenced from one sample in a study of shared clonotypes between healthy human individuals. The assay was immunoSEQ multiplex PCR, and TCRdb's table has in-frame clones only and misses some. Among some 2,100,000 clones, approximately 96% were seen once, and the ten largest hold around 0.13%. Source material: naive CD4+ T cells sorted from blood. Regarding subset: CD45RA+ positively selected. The receptors were sampled from a man aged 18 to 35 in good health.

This chain connects TRBV5-4 to TRBJ2-5; 8 bases match TRBD2. With V trimmed by 0 bases and J by 5 bases, 12 bases remained unmatched. This CDR3 region has 17 residues. Germline CDR1 is SGHNT and CDR2 is YYREEE (reference sequence). The CDR3: CASSLANRGGLYETQYF. The CDR3 nucleotides are TGTGCCAGCAGCTTGGCCAACCGGGGGGGGCTTTATGAGACCCAGTACTTC. Full variable domain (missing parts from reference TRBV5-4 and TRBJ2-5): ETGVTQSPTHLIKTRGQQVTLRCSSQSGHNTVSWYQQALGQGPQFIFQYYREEENGRGNFPPRFSGLQFPNYSSELNVNALELDDSALYLCASSLANRGGLYETQYFGPGTRLLVL.

The chain has TRBV18 and TRBJ1-4, with D uncertain. V was clipped by 2 bases and J by 5 bases, with 12 bases between them. The CDR3 length is 15 residues. Germline V gives CDR1 KGHSH, CDR2 LQKENI. Written as DNA, the CDR3 is TGTGCCAGCTCACCAGGCGGGCCCACGAATGAAAAACTGTTTTTT. Translated, it gives CASSPGGPTNEKLFF.

This chain joins TRBV6-5 and TRBJ2-7; D is possibly TRBD2 (5 bases). Germline assignment: CDR1 MNHEY and CDR2 SVGAGI. CDR3 length: 12 residues. V was pared by 6 bases and J by 3 bases, with 9 bases between. CDR3 loop: CASRTLGYEQYF. The CDR3 DNA sequence: TGTGCCAGCAGAACACTAGGCTACGAGCAGTACTTC.

The V and J genes are TRBV30 and TRBJ2-2, with D possibly matching TRBD2 (6 bases). Trimming removed 8 bases at V and 3 bases at J, with 16 bases between. Germline V CDR1 and CDR2: GTSNPN, SVGIG (reference sequence). This CDR3 contains 14 residues. CDR3 sequence reads: CAHKMEGYTGELFF. The CDR3 DNA sequence: TGTGCCCACAAAATGGAGGGTTACACCGGGGAGCTGTTTTTT.

V usage is TRBV7-9 and J usage is TRBJ2-2; TRBD2 agrees at 13 bases. V was pared by 5 bases and J by 13 bases, with 7 bases of the junction left unmatched. The CDR3 sequence is 14 residues long. Germline V gene lookup returns CDR1 SEHNR and CDR2 FQNEAQ (reference sequence). CDR3 residues: CASSPWTSGRGLFF. DNA of the CDR3: TGTGCCAGCAGCCCGTGGACTAGCGGGAGAGGGCTGTTTTTT.

This clone was observed once. The chain carries TRBV4-1 and TRBJ1-6; D call uncertain. CDR1 is MGHRA, CDR2 YSYEKL, per germline. The CDR3 has 17 residues. V lost 0 bases and J 1 base, leaving 10 bases between the germline ends. This CDR3 is CASSQDLGVSYNSPLHF. The CDR3, as DNA: TGCGCCAGCAGCCAAGATCTCGGGGTGTCCTATAATTCACCCCTCCACTTT.

This clone was detected a few times. The chain has TRBV30 and TRBJ1-4, with D possibly matching TRBD1 (5 bases). The CDR3 has 13 residues. Germline CDR1 GTSNPN, CDR2 SVGIG (reference sequence). V shed 1 base and J shed 4 bases, with 7 bases lying between them. CDR3 amino acids: CAWSGGFNEKLFF. The CDR3 DNA is TGTGCCTGGAGTGGGGGGTTTAATGAAAAACTGTTTTTT. Full variable domain (rest looked up from reference TRBV30 and TRBJ1-4): SQTIHQWPATLVQPVGSPLSLECTVEGTSNPNLYWYRQAAGRGLQLLFYSVGIGQISSEVPQNLSASRPQDRQFILSSKKLLLSDSGFYLCAWSGGFNEKLFFGSGTQLSVL.

The CDR3 spells CSVDLRGEGPFYGYTF. Here the CDR3 DNA reads TGCAGCGTTGACTTAAGGGGTGAGGGACCATTCTATGGCTACACCTTC. The rearrangement uses TRBV29-1 and TRBJ1-2; D may be TRBD1 (5 bases). V was trimmed by 3 bases and J by 4 bases, leaving 21 bases between them. The CDR3 has 16 amino acids. The germline V gene encodes CDR1 SQVTM and CDR2 ANQGSEA.

The chain couples TRBV7-9 to TRBJ1-2, with D maybe TRBD1 (5 bases). V lost 3 bases to trimming and J lost 7 bases, with 15 bases between them. Germline loops: CDR1 SEHNR, CDR2 FQNEAQ (reference sequence). The CDR3 loop spans 14 amino acids. DNA for the CDR3: TGTGCCAGCAGCTTTTTACCGCAGGGCGGTGGCTACACCTTC. This codes for CASSFLPQGGGYTF. Full variable domain (rest looked up from reference TRBV7-9 and TRBJ1-2): DTGVSQNPRHKITKRGQNVTFRCDPISEHNRLYWYRQTLGQGPEFLTYFQNEAQLEKSRLLSDRFSAERPKGSFSTLEIQRTEQGDSAMYLCASSFLPQGGGYTFGSGTRLTVV.

This chain uses TRBV18 with TRBJ2-7, with 7 bases lining up with TRBD1. The CDR3 runs 15 residues. V lost 6 bases to trimming and J lost 0 bases; unmatched junction nucleotides: 8. Germline V gene lookup returns CDR1 KGHSH and CDR2 LQKENI. CDR3: CASSLGTVDSYEQYF. The CDR3 DNA reads as TGTGCCAGCTCGCTAGGGACAGTTGACTCCTACGAGCAGTACTTC.

The V and J genes are TRBV6-5 and TRBJ1-6; D gene ambiguous. Trimming shortened V by 0 bases and J by 10 bases, and 7 bases separated the two germline ends. The length of the CDR3 is 13 residues. Germline lookup yields CDR1 MNHEY and CDR2 SVGAGI. The DNA of the CDR3 is TGTGCCAGCAGTTACTCGATTGGCTCACCCCTCCACTTT. This sequence encodes CASSYSIGSPLHF.

V usage is TRBV6-1 and J usage is TRBJ1-1; D call uncertain. The length of the CDR3 is 13 residues. V was pared by 4 bases and J by 2 bases, with 8 bases between. The germline V gene encodes CDR1 MNHNS and CDR2 SASEGT. CDR3 coding DNA: TGTGCCAGCAGTGTAGGTCACAACACTGAAGCTTTCTTT. Translating it yields CASSVGHNTEAFF.

The V and J genes are TRBV7-9 and TRBJ2-2; maybe TRBD2 (6 bases). The CDR3 spans 16 residues. V dropped 5 bases and J dropped 4 bases, with 17 bases sitting between them. Germline V lookup: CDR1 SEHNR, CDR2 FQNEAQ (reference sequence). The CDR3 sequence is CASSPGGAGPTGELFF. The CDR3 coding sequence is TGTGCCAGCAGCCCCGGCGGGGCAGGCCCCACCGGGGAGCTGTTTTTT.

The chain uses TRBV19 and TRBJ2-5, with TRBD1 matching 8 bases. The CDR3 is 16 amino acids. Per germline, CDR1 LNHDA and CDR2 SQIVND (reference sequence). Losses at the gene ends were 3 bases for V and 4 bases for J; bases not matched to a gene: 10. The CDR3 loop reads CASSITGTGLPETQYF. DNA of the CDR3: TGTGCCAGTAGTATTACCGGGACAGGTCTTCCAGAGACCCAGTACTTC. Combining the CDR3 with reference TRBV19 and TRBJ2-5 gives the whole variable domain DGGITQSPKYLFRKEGQNVTLSCEQNLNHDAMYWYRQDPGQGLRLIYYSQIVNDFQKGDIAEGYSVSREKKESFPLTVTSAQKNPTAFYLCASSITGTGLPETQYFGPGTRLLVL.

This clone was picked up one time. The chain carries TRBV21-1 and TRBJ1-5; the table names TRBD1, a call not compared with the DNA. TRBV21-1 is shown as a pseudogene. The CDR3 has 12 residues. The CDR3 sequence is CASSKTDQPQHF. CDR3 coding DNA: TGTGCCAGCAGCAAGACAGATCAGCCCCAGCATTTT.

The chain is built from TRBV10-3 and TRBJ2-1, with 7 bases lining up with TRBD2. This CDR3 comprises 16 residues. Germline values: CDR1 ENHRY, CDR2 SYGVKD. Trimming at V came to 2 bases and at J to 4 bases, leaving 8 bases not matched to a gene. The CDR3: CAISEAPSGLYNEQFF. The CDR3 nucleotides are TGTGCCATCAGTGAGGCGCCTAGCGGCCTATACAATGAGCAGTTCTTC.

The chain combines TRBV7-6 with TRBJ1-5; TRBD1 matches 9 bases. CDR1 and CDR2 (germline): SGHVS, FNYEAQ. The length of the CDR3 is 17 residues. V trimming: 5 bases; J trimming: 1 base; junction bases outside the gene matches: 9. CDR3 amino acids: CASSPQTGGMSNQPQHF. The CDR3, as DNA: TGTGCCAGCAGCCCCCAGACAGGGGGAATGAGCAATCAGCCCCAGCATTTT.

The sample holds one count of this clone. This chain uses TRBV29-1 with TRBJ2-4; 8 positions match TRBD1. The CDR3 is made up of 15 amino acids. Germline V gene sequence: CDR1 SQVTM, CDR2 ANQGSEA. The J segment lost 0 bases and the V segment lost 5 bases, leaving 6 bases of the junction unmatched. The CDR3 sequence: CSVLDRGLAKNIQYF. CDR3 nucleotide sequence: TGCAGCGTTCTAGACAGGGGACTAGCCAAAAACATTCAGTACTTC.

The rearrangement joins TRBV9 to TRBJ2-1, with D maybe TRBD1 (5 bases). CDR1 SGDLS and CDR2 YYNGEE come from the germline V gene. The V and J ends lost 0 bases and 1 base respectively, with 8 bases between them. This CDR3 comprises 15 residues. Here the CDR3 reads CASSVEGNSYNEQFF. The DNA of the CDR3 is TGTGCCAGCAGCGTAGAGGGGAATTCCTACAATGAGCAGTTCTTC.

J is TRBJ2-3 and V is TRBV10-3, with TRBD2 matching over 15 bases. Unmatched junction bases numbered 4, after V lost 6 bases and J lost 0 bases. There are 17 residues in the CDR3. Germline CDR1 is ENHRY and CDR2 is SYGVKD. The CDR3 spells CAISGTSGRSSTDTQYF. CDR3 coding DNA: TGTGCCATCAGCGGGACTAGCGGGAGGTCTAGCACAGATACGCAGTATTTT.

The V gene is TRBV15, the J gene TRBJ1-5; TRBD1 agrees at 8 bases. V dropped 9 bases and J dropped 2; count of bases not matched to a gene: 6. Germline loops: CDR1 LNHNV, CDR2 YYDKDF (reference sequence). This CDR3 has 14 residues. The CDR3 sequence: CATKDREGNQPQHF. The CDR3 bases are TGTGCCACAAAGGACAGGGAAGGCAATCAGCCCCAGCATTTT.

The chain is built from TRBV6-1 and TRBJ2-5; D perhaps matches TRBD1 (6 bases). Trimming shortened V by 6 bases and J by 4 bases, and 9 bases separated the two germline ends. The CDR3 spans 12 residues. Per germline, CDR1 MNHNS and CDR2 SASEGT. This CDR3 reads CASRGGVETQYF. The CDR3 DNA reads as TGTGCCAGCAGAGGGGGAGTAGAGACCCAGTACTTC.

Worth noting for this clone: One end of the junction does not line up with germline, which may come from a read error. The chain carries TRBV6-1 and TRBJ1-1; no reliable D call. The CDR3 loop spans 12 amino acids. Germline V lookup: CDR1 MNHNS, CDR2 SASEGT. CDR3 region: CASREGVTEAFF. CDR3 sequence (DNA): TGTGCCAGCAGAGAAGGAGTCACTGAAGCTTTCTTT.

V gene TRBV18 combines with J gene TRBJ2-7; D perhaps matches TRBD1 (6 bases). The CDR3 length is 16 residues. The V gene's germline CDR1 is KGHSH and CDR2 LQKENI. Trimming removed 6 bases from V and 3 bases from J, with 21 bases in between. The CDR3: CASSQETGPLGYEQYF. CDR3 coding DNA: TGTGCCAGCTCCCAGGAGACAGGACCCCTCGGCTACGAGCAGTACTTC.

The J gene is TRBJ2-2, the V gene TRBV4-3; 7 bases map to TRBD2. Germline V lookup: CDR1 LGHNA, CDR2 YSLEER. The CDR3 sequence is 16 residues long. Trimming took 0 bases from V and 4 from J; bases not matched to a gene: 5. CDR3 residues: CASSQERLAVTGELFF. CDR3 in DNA: TGCGCCAGCAGCCAAGAACGACTAGCAGTCACCGGGGAGCTGTTTTTT.

A single count supports this clone. In nucleotides, the CDR3 is TGTGCCAGCAGCCGACCGGGACAGGGAAGGAATTCCTACGAGCAGTACTTC. This translates into CASSRPGQGRNSYEQYF. This sequence joins TRBV11-2 and TRBJ2-7; 9 bases align to TRBD1. Germline V CDR1 and CDR2: SGHAT, FQNNGV. The CDR3 covers 17 residues. The V gene end was trimmed by 5 bases and the J gene end by 1 base; junction bases not matched to a gene: 12. Together with reference TRBV11-2 and TRBJ2-7, the CDR3 gives the full variable domain: EAGVAQSPRYKIIEKRQSVAFWCNPISGHATLYWYQQILGQGPKLLIQFQNNGVVDDSQLPKDRFSAERLKGVDSTLKIQPAKLEDSAVYLCASSRPGQGRNSYEQYFGPGTRLTVT.

This clone was detected only once. The chain links TRBV25-1 to TRBJ2-2; 8 nucleotides line up with TRBD2. The CDR3 is 17 amino acids. The V gene end was trimmed by 8 bases and the J gene end by 7 bases; junction bases not matched to a gene: 18. CDR1 is MGHDK, CDR2 SYGVNS, per germline. This chain's CDR3 is CASYPRAGEEVNGELFF. The CDR3 DNA follows: TGTGCCAGCTACCCTAGAGCGGGAGAGGAAGTTAACGGGGAGCTGTTTTTT.

The chain employs TRBV28 and TRBJ1-1; the D gene is possibly TRBD1 (6 bases). This CDR3 is 15 amino acids long. In germline, CDR1 is MDHEN, CDR2 SYDVKM. The germline V and J ends were trimmed by 3 bases and 4 bases, with 15 bases remaining between them. CDR3 sequence (DNA): TGTGCCAGCAGTTTTGGAAGGAGGGGGAGCACTGAAGCTTTCTTT. Translating it yields CASSFGRRGSTEAFF.

The chain joins TRBV5-6 to TRBJ2-3; weak D call: TRBD1 (7 bases). V was shortened by 1 base and J by 4 bases, with 10 bases between the two germline ends. CDR3 length: 14 residues. Germline CDR1 and CDR2: SGHDT and YYEEEE. CDR3 residues: CASSLSGGPDTQYF. The CDR3 region has the DNA TGTGCCAGCAGCTTGTCAGGGGGGCCAGATACGCAGTATTTT.